What follows are 31 T cell receptor beta chains derived from one specimen sequenced in a study of blood T cell repertoires in COVID-19. Produced via immunoSEQ multiplex PCR; TCRdb's table is partial and in-frame only. This sample has 110,000 or so clones, with approximately 81% found just once. Sequenced input: peripheral blood. These receptors originate from a man aged 45-65 years with acute or convalescent COVID-19.

This chain joins TRBV5-8 and TRBJ1-1; 8 nucleotides match TRBD1. V trimming: 2 bases; J trimming: 4 bases; junction bases outside the gene matches: 4. CDR1 and CDR2 from the germline V gene are SGHTS and YDEGEE. This CDR3 comprises 14 residues. The CDR3 DNA sequence: TGTGCCAGCAGCTTTCCGCAGGGGGCCACTGAAGCTTTCTTT. As protein: CASSFPQGATEAFF. The complete variable domain, with remaining parts taken from reference TRBV5-8 and TRBJ1-1, reads EAGVTQSPTHLIKTRGQQATLRCSPISGHTSVYWYQQALGLGLQFLLWYDEGEERNRGNFPPRFSGRQFPNYSSELNVNALELEDSALYLCASSFPQGATEAFFGQGTRLTVV.

V gene TRBV10-1 combines with J gene TRBJ1-1; TRBD1 agrees at 7 bases. With V trimmed by 6 bases and J by 7 bases, 14 bases remained unmatched. There are 15 residues in the CDR3. Germline V CDR1 and CDR2: WNHNN, SYGVQD (reference sequence). The CDR3 here is CASREKTGQVSEAFF. The CDR3 nucleotides are TGCGCCAGCAGGGAAAAGACAGGGCAAGTAAGTGAAGCTTTCTTT.

As to this clone: Other DNA sequences in the sample encode the same CDR3. Written as DNA, the CDR3 is TGTGCCAGCAGTTTAAGACAGGGTGTTGGCTACACCTTC. It specifies CASSLRQGVGYTF. The rearrangement joins TRBV3-1 (or the pseudogene TRBV3-2) to TRBJ1-2; the match to TRBD1 covers 7 bases. V trimming: 6 bases; J trimming: 7 bases; junction bases outside the gene matches: 8. The CDR3 has 13 amino acids. From germline, CDR1 is LGHDT and CDR2 YNNKEL (reference sequence).

This chain's CDR3 is CATHRDRGSEQYF. CDR3 bases: TGTGCCACCCACCGGGACAGGGGCAGCGAGCAGTACTTC. The V call is TRBV15, the J call TRBJ2-7; TRBD1 matches 10 bases. The CDR3 runs 13 residues. The germline V gene encodes CDR1 LNHNV and CDR2 YYDKDF (reference sequence). V dropped 8 bases and J dropped 6; count of bases not matched to a gene: 7.

The V call is TRBV7-9, the J call TRBJ2-7; 10 bases match TRBD1. J gave up 5 bases and V 5 bases, and 9 bases lay outside the gene matches. CDR1 is SEHNR and CDR2 is FQNEAQ in the germline V gene (reference sequence). CDR3 size: 15 residues. The CDR3 nucleotides are TGTGCCAGCAGCACCGGACAGGGGGTAGGAAACGAGCAGTACTTC. Translated, it gives CASSTGQGVGNEQYF.

The rearrangement joins TRBV11-2 to TRBJ2-1; D not resolved. Germline-derived CDR1 and CDR2 are SGHAT and FQNNGV. The CDR3 contains 15 residues. Trimming cost V 3 bases and J 10 bases, with 19 bases left between them. In DNA, the CDR3 is TGTGCCAGCAGCTTTTTGGTCGGGTTAGAGTACGAGCAGTTCTTC. This gives the protein CASSFLVGLEYEQFF.

The chain carries TRBV6-5 and TRBJ1-1; 9 bases are shared with TRBD1. V dropped 8 bases and J dropped 4; count of bases not matched to a gene: 11. The CDR3 length is 15 residues. The germline V gene encodes CDR1 MNHEY and CDR2 SVGAGI. CDR3 DNA sequence: TGTGCCAGCCGAGGGGGACAGGGTTTGGCCACTGAAGCTTTCTTT. Translation: CASRGGQGLATEAFF.

The rearrangement links TRBV7-9 to TRBJ1-3, with D tentatively TRBD1 (6 bases). Germline V gives CDR1 SEHNR, CDR2 FQNEAQ (reference sequence). V was trimmed by 5 bases and J by 0 bases, leaving 14 bases between them. This CDR3 spans 16 amino acids. Here the CDR3 DNA reads TGTGCCAGCAGCCGTGGGACATCGGCCTCTGGAAACACCATATATTTT. It is translated as CASSRGTSASGNTIYF.

The genes are TRBV6-5 and TRBJ1-1; D might be TRBD1 (6 bases). This CDR3 is built from 12 residues. Per germline, CDR1 MNHEY and CDR2 SVGAGI. V was clipped by 5 bases and J by 4 bases, with 8 bases between them. CDR3 in amino acids: CASSLRGTEAFF. Here the CDR3 DNA reads TGTGCCAGCAGTCTCAGGGGCACTGAAGCTTTCTTT.

The V and J genes are TRBV12-3 or TRBV12-4 and TRBJ1-1, with no clear D. The V and J ends lost 0 bases and 3 bases respectively, with 5 bases between them. CDR3 length: 13 residues. The CDR3 loop reads CASSLAEDTEAFF. The CDR3 coding sequence is TGTGCCAGCAGTTTAGCTGAGGACACTGAAGCTTTCTTT.

The J gene is TRBJ1-1, the V gene TRBV7-2; no firm D call. This CDR3 region has 17 residues. The ends were cut back, 0 bases at V and 4 bases at J, with 18 bases in the middle. Germline-derived CDR1 and CDR2 are SGHTA and FQGNSA. CDR3 region: CASSLAALGLLRTEAFF. The CDR3 coding sequence is TGTGCCAGCAGCTTAGCCGCCCTGGGCCTTTTGCGCACTGAAGCTTTCTTT.

V is TRBV10-2 and J is TRBJ2-7; weak D call: TRBD1 (6 bases). Germline V lookup: CDR1 WSHSY, CDR2 SAAADI. Trimming removed 3 bases at V and 2 bases at J, with 11 bases between. This CDR3 is 14 amino acids long. The CDR3 here is CASSEFSGAYEQYV. The CDR3, as DNA: TGCGCCAGCAGTGAATTCTCAGGGGCCTACGAGCAGTACGTC.

The chain links TRBV11-2 to TRBJ2-7, with D perhaps TRBD1 (6 bases). This CDR3 contains 13 residues. Germline V gives CDR1 SGHAT, CDR2 FQNNGV. The germline V and J ends were trimmed by 5 bases and 0 bases, with 8 bases remaining between them. The CDR3 DNA reads as TGTGCCAGCAGCCAACAGGGCTCCTACGAGCAGTACTTC. It encodes CASSQQGSYEQYF. Full variable domain (outside the CDR3, taken from reference TRBV11-2 and TRBJ2-7): EAGVAQSPRYKIIEKRQSVAFWCNPISGHATLYWYQQILGQGPKLLIQFQNNGVVDDSQLPKDRFSAERLKGVDSTLKIQPAKLEDSAVYLCASSQQGSYEQYFGPGTRLTVT.

The chain employs TRBV15 and TRBJ2-3; D remains unclear. The CDR3 consists of 14 residues. Germline V gene lookup returns CDR1 LNHNV and CDR2 YYDKDF (reference sequence). The ends were cut back, 1 base at V and 1 base at J, with 6 bases in the middle. CDR3 DNA sequence: TGTGCCACCAGCAGAGTAATAGGCACAGATACGCAGTATTTT. Translation gives CATSRVIGTDTQYF.

The chain carries TRBV5-6 and TRBJ2-5, with 8 positions matching TRBD1. The V gene end was trimmed by 4 bases and the J gene end by 1 base; junction bases not matched to a gene: 9. CDR1 and CDR2 from the germline V gene are SGHDT and YYEEEE. The CDR3 sequence is 16 residues long. CDR3 protein: CASSHQGQGFQETQYF. As DNA, the CDR3 is TGTGCCAGCAGCCACCAAGGACAGGGCTTCCAAGAGACCCAGTACTTC.

This sequence joins TRBV12-3 or TRBV12-4 and TRBJ1-4; D is unresolved. Deletions cut 8 bases from V and 7 bases from J, with 11 bases between. This CDR3 spans 12 amino acids. CDR3: CASREYGEKLFF. CDR3 bases: TGTGCCAGCCGGGAGTACGGTGAAAAACTGTTTTTT.

This clone was counted once. An end of the junction differs from the germline gene, which may be a read error. The gene calls are TRBV5-4 and TRBJ1-6, with D possibly being TRBD1 (6 bases). The CDR3 extends over 14 amino acids. Germline V CDR1 and CDR2: SGHNT, YYREEE (reference sequence). CDR3 amino acids: CASRLDSINSPLHF. Here the CDR3 DNA reads TGTGCCAGCAGGTTGGACAGCATTAATTCACCCCTCCACTTT. Full variable domain (missing parts from reference TRBV5-4 and TRBJ1-6): ETGVTQSPTHLIKTRGQQVTLRCSSQSGHNTVSWYQQALGQGPQFIFQYYREEENGRGNFPPRFSGLQFPNYSSELNVNALELDDSALYLCASRLDSINSPLHFGNGTRLTVT.

V gene TRBV10-1 combines with J gene TRBJ1-4, with D uncertain. The ends were cut back, 4 bases at V and 8 bases at J, with 11 bases in the middle. The CDR3 totals 13 residues. Germline V gene lookup returns CDR1 WNHNN and CDR2 SYGVQD (reference sequence). This CDR3 is CASSGPGREKLFF. For the CDR3, the DNA is TGCGCCAGCAGTGGACCGGGAAGAGAAAAACTGTTTTTT.

The chain couples TRBV5-1 to TRBJ2-5, with 9 positions matching TRBD1. The germline gives CDR1 SGHRS, CDR2 YFSETQ. The V segment lost 1 base and the J segment 0 bases; nucleotides outside the gene matches: 1. The CDR3 sequence is 15 residues long. The CDR3 DNA reads as TGCGCCAGCAGCTTGACAGGGGGCCACCAAGAGACCCAGTACTTC. Protein: CASSLTGGHQETQYF.

The V call is TRBV6-5, the J call TRBJ1-2; TRBD1 agrees at 7 bases. The germline gives CDR1 MNHEY, CDR2 SVGAGI. J gave up 3 bases and V 6 bases, and 4 bases lay outside the gene matches. The CDR3 is made up of 13 amino acids. CDR3: CASRDQGDYGYTF. CDR3 DNA sequence: TGTGCCAGCAGGGATCAGGGGGACTATGGCTACACCTTC.

DNA for the CDR3: TGCAGCGTCGCGACAGGGGTAGGGGGACAGCCCCAGCATTTT. Translation gives CSVATGVGGQPQHF. V is TRBV29-1 and J is TRBJ1-5, with 8 nucleotides matching TRBD1. The junction had 11 bases not matched to a gene; V was cut back by 6 bases and J by 7 bases. CDR3 length equals 14 residues. Germline V gives CDR1 SQVTM, CDR2 ANQGSEA.

This chain connects TRBV7-2 to TRBJ2-1; 8 nucleotides match TRBD2. J was trimmed by 9 bases and V by 5 bases; bases with no gene match: 9. The CDR3 contains 14 residues. Germline-derived CDR1 and CDR2 are SGHTA and FQGNSA. CDR3 protein: CASSPGGPSREQFF. The CDR3 bases are TGTGCCAGCAGCCCGGGGGGGCCGTCTCGTGAGCAGTTCTTC.

The chain couples TRBV19 to TRBJ1-5, with a weak D call TRBD1 (5 bases). This CDR3 spans 14 amino acids. Germline values: CDR1 LNHDA, CDR2 SQIVND (reference sequence). V lost 6 bases and J lost 0, with 9 bases in between. The CDR3 protein is CASRKDSSNQPQHF. CDR3 bases: TGTGCCAGTAGGAAAGACAGTAGCAATCAGCCCCAGCATTTT.

The rearrangement joins TRBV2 to TRBJ2-3; a weak D match, TRBD2 (5 bases). CDR3 length: 15 residues. Germline V lookup: CDR1 SNHLY, CDR2 FYNNEI. V lost 6 bases, J lost 3 bases, and 16 bases lay in between. The CDR3 coding sequence is TGTGCCAGCAGGGTAACTAGAAAAGGGACAGATACGCAGTATTTT. It translates to CASRVTRKGTDTQYF.

This chain uses TRBV5-1 with TRBJ1-4; 7 bases map to TRBD1. Germline V CDR1 and CDR2: SGHRS, YFSETQ. There are 14 residues in the CDR3. Unmatched junction bases numbered 3, after V lost 4 bases and J lost 3 bases. CDR3 coding DNA: TGCGCCAGCAGCCGGGACAGCTCTAATGAAAAACTGTTTTTT. Translated, it gives CASSRDSSNEKLFF.

The chain joins TRBV10-3 to TRBJ2-7, with D maybe TRBD2 (7 bases). Trimming left V 4 bases short and J 7 bases short, with 14 bases between. The CDR3 extends over 13 amino acids. The germline gives CDR1 ENHRY, CDR2 SYGVKD. This chain's CDR3 is CAISGQGGGEQYF. For the CDR3, the DNA is TGTGCCATCAGTGGCCAGGGAGGGGGGGAGCAGTACTTC.

The J gene is TRBJ2-1, the V gene TRBV7-9; D may be TRBD2 (5 bases). The CDR3 is made up of 15 amino acids. CDR1 and CDR2 (germline): SEHNR, FQNEAQ (reference sequence). Deletions cut 1 base from V and 3 bases from J, with 10 bases between. This CDR3 is CASSLGGLYYNEQFF. CDR3 coding DNA: TGTGCCAGCAGCTTAGGTGGACTCTACTACAATGAGCAGTTCTTC.

The chain couples TRBV3-1 (or the pseudogene TRBV3-2) to TRBJ2-2; the D gene is possibly TRBD1 (6 bases). The V and J ends lost 6 bases and 8 bases respectively, with 19 bases between them. CDR1 and CDR2 from the germline V gene are LGHDT and YNNKEL (reference sequence). The CDR3 spans 15 residues. The DNA for the CDR3 is TGTGCCAGCAGAGTATCCGGGACATGGGATGGGGAGCTGTTTTTT. Translated: CASRVSGTWDGELFF.

This rearrangement joins TRBV11-2 to TRBJ1-5, with D hard to call. V dropped 3 bases and J dropped 4 bases, with 13 bases sitting between them. This CDR3 is 15 amino acids long. CDR1 is SGHAT, CDR2 FQNNGV, per germline. Here the CDR3 DNA reads TGTGCCAGCAGCTTTGGTGGGCAAAATAATCAGCCCCAGCATTTT. Amino acids: CASSFGGQNNQPQHF.

This chain connects TRBV24-1 to TRBJ2-2; D unclear. The CDR3 is 15 residues long. V lost 5 bases and J lost 1, with 10 bases in between. Germline assignment: CDR1 KGHDR and CDR2 SFDVKD. This CDR3 reads CATSGSDKNTGELFF. The CDR3 DNA reads as TGTGCCACCAGTGGTTCCGACAAGAACACCGGGGAGCTGTTTTTT.

J is TRBJ2-3 and V is TRBV5-8, with 7 bases lining up with TRBD1. Unmatched junction bases numbered 8, after V lost 4 bases and J lost 3 bases. The CDR3 loop spans 15 amino acids. Per the germline V gene, CDR1 is SGHTS and CDR2 is YDEGEE. CDR3 protein: CASSPRGRGTDTQYF. The DNA for the CDR3 is TGTGCCAGCAGCCCCCGGGGCAGGGGGACAGATACGCAGTATTTT. The entire variable domain, with the rest obtained from reference TRBV5-8 and TRBJ2-3, is as follows: EAGVTQSPTHLIKTRGQQATLRCSPISGHTSVYWYQQALGLGLQFLLWYDEGEERNRGNFPPRFSGRQFPNYSSELNVNALELEDSALYLCASSPRGRGTDTQYFGPGTRLTVL.